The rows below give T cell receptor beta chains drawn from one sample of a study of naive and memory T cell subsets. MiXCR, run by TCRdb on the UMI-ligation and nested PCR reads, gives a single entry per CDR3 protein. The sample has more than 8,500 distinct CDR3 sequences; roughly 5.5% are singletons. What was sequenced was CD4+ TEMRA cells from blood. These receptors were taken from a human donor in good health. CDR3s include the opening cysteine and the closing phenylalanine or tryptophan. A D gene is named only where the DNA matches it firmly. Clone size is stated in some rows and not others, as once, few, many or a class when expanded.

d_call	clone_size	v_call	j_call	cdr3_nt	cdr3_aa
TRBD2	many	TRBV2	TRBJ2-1	TGTGCCAGCTCGGTGCGGGGGATGAATGAGCAGTTCTTC	CASSVRGMNEQFF
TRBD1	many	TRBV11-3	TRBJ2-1	TGTGCCAGCAGCCCTATAGGACAGGGGGCGCGTTACAATGAGCAGTTCTTC	CASSPIGQGARYNEQFF
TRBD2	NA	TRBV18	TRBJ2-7	TGTGCCAGCACCCAAGGACTAGTCTCCGGTTCCTACGAGCAGTACTTC	CASTQGLVSGSYEQYF
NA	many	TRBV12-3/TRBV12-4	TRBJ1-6	TGTGCCAGCAGTCGGGGTACCTCCTATAATTCACCCCTCCACTTT	CASSRGTSYNSPLHF
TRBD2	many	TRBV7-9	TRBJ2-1	TGTGCCAGCAGCAGAAGGACTAGCGGGGGGAGGGATGAGCAGTTCTTC	CASSRRTSGGRDEQFF
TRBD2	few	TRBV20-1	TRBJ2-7	TGCAGTGCTAGAGATTCGGGCAGCGGGGACTCCTACGAGCAGTACTTC	CSARDSGSGDSYEQYF
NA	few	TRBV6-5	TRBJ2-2	TGTGCCAGCAGGCGAGACGACAGCACCGGGGAGCTGTTTTTT	CASRRDDSTGELFF
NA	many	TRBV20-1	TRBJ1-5	TGCAGTGCTAGAGGCATAGGGACAACTCAGCCCCAGCATTTT	CSARGIGTTQPQHF
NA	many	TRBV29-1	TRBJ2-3	TGCAGCGTTGGACCTGCCTTTCCGCAGTATTTT	CSVGPAFPQYF
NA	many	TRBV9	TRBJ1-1	TGTGCCAGCAGCGTAGAATCCCAGGGGAGGACTGAAGCTTTCTTT	CASSVESQGRTEAFF
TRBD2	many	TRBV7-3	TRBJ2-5	TGTGCCAGCAGCTTTAGGGAGGGAGAGACCCAGTACTTC	CASSFREGETQYF
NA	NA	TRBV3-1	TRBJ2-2	TGTGCCAGCGTCAGGAACACCGGGGAGCTGTTTTTT	CASVRNTGELFF
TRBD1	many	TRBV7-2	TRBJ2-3	TGTGCCAGCAGCAACAGACAGGGTGCGGGAGATACGCAGTATTTT	CASSNRQGAGDTQYF
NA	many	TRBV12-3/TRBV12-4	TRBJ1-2	TGTGCAGATTGTGAACAGCCCTGCTATGGCTACACCTTC	CADCEQPCYGYTF
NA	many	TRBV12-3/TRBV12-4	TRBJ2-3	TGTGCCAGCAGTCGTCGACAGACTAGCACAGATACGCAGTATTTT	CASSRRQTSTDTQYF
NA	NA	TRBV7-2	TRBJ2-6	TGTGCCAGCAGCCCCGGGCAATCTGGGGCCAACGTCCTGACTTTC	CASSPGQSGANVLTF
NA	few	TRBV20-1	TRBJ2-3	TGCAGTGCTAGAGATGTGGGGGGGCCTAGCACAGATACGCAGTATTTT	CSARDVGGPSTDTQYF
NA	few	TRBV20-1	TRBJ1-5	TGCAGTGCTAGATCAGGGCGCGATAGTCAGCCCCAGCATTTT	CSARSGRDSQPQHF
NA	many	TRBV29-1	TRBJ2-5	TGCAGCGTGAAGGGGGGAGTCCAAGAGACCCAGTACTTC	CSVKGGVQETQYF
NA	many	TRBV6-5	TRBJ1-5	TGTGCCAGTCAGAGGTTTGGCAATCAGCCCCAGCATTTT	CASQRFGNQPQHF
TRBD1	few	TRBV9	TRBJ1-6	TGTGCCAGCAGCGCATCCGGGACAGGCGATTCACCCCTCCACTTT	CASSASGTGDSPLHF
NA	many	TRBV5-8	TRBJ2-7	TGTGCCAGCAGCTTGGACCCTAGTAATTACTACGAGCAGTACTTC	CASSLDPSNYYEQYF
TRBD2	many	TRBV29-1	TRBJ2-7	TGCAGCGGCGGGACTAGCGAATGGGACGAGCAGTACTTC	CSGGTSEWDEQYF
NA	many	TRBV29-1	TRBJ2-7	TGCAGCGTGGCCCCCGGGACAAACTACGAGCAGTACTTC	CSVAPGTNYEQYF
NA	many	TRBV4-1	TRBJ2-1	TGCGCCAGCAGCCAAGGGATTCGTGGGACACTGGGCGGCGGGCAGTTCTTC	CASSQGIRGTLGGGQFF
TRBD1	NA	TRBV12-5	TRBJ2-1	TGTGCTAGTGGTTCGAACCTAGGGGGCGCCCCGGTGAATGAGCAGTTCTTC	CASGSNLGGAPVNEQFF
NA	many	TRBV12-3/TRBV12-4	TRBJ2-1	TGTGCCAGCAGCCTAATCGATGAGCAGTTCTTC	CASSLIDEQFF
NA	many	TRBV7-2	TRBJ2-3	TGTGCCAGCAGCTTAGCGCGGACGATTAGCACAGATACGCAGTATTTT	CASSLARTISTDTQYF
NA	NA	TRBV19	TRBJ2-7	TGTGCCAGTAGTACCCCGCCCTACGAGCAGTACTTC	CASSTPPYEQYF
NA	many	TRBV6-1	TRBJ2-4	TGTGCCAGCAGTGAGTACACAACCCAGAACATTCAGTACTTC	CASSEYTTQNIQYF
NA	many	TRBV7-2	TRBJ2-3	TGTGCCAGCAGCCCTCCTCGTGAGGACAGAGTTAATTATACGCAGTATTTT	CASSPPREDRVNYTQYF
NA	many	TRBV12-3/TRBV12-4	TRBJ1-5	TGTGCCAGCAGTTTACAGGGAATCGGTCAGCCCCAGCATTTT	CASSLQGIGQPQHF